The 2 T cell receptor beta chains reported below all come from one sample, sequenced in a study of glioma-infiltrating T cells. TCR alpha and beta CDR3 regions were amplified from RNA using iRepertoire nested multiplex PCR. TCRdb analysed the multiplex PCR reads with MiXCR anew, one entry per CDR3 protein. The sample contains 100,000 to 150,000 distinct CDR3 sequences, roughly 23% of which appear only once. The material sequenced was glioma tissue, nonneoplastic brain tissue, or PBMCs (not recorded which). The receptors here all came from a human donor with low-grade glioma or glioblastoma, undergoing nonglioma brain surgery, or in good health (not recorded which).

This clonotype was seen only once. This may arise from a read error, as a much more abundant clone is one base away. The chain has TRBV18 and TRBJ2-1; a possible D gene is TRBD2 (6 bases). Germline-derived CDR1 and CDR2 are KGHSH and LQKENI. The CDR3 consists of 13 residues. CDR3 coding DNA: TGTGCCAGCTCACTGGGACTTTCGAATGAGAAGTTCTTC. Translating it yields CASSLGLSNEKFF.

The chain recombines TRBV10-3 with TRBJ1-2; 7 nucleotides agree with TRBD1. Losses at the gene ends were 6 bases for V and 4 bases for J; bases not matched to a gene: 14. Per germline, CDR1 ENHRY and CDR2 SYGVKD. The CDR3 sequence is 16 residues long. The CDR3 bases are TGTGCCATCAGGAGCCCTGCCCAGGGGGGATCCTATGGCTACACCTTC. This translates into CAIRSPAQGGSYGYTF.